The sequence of this T cell receptor beta chain was determined in a study of T cell responses to AZD1222 COVID-19 vaccine. Study background: Timing groups of about 4 and about 12 weeks for second doses were pooled. General study points: Elevations in Spike-specific TCR breadth and depth followed administration of two AZD1222 doses.

This clone was recorded once. The antigen is unknown. Sequencing used immunoSEQ multiplex PCR; TCRdb keeps in-frame clones, though not all of them. The sample holds over 100,000 clones, approximately 84% seen once. The origin of this receptor is an adult in good health. This sample comprised peripheral blood, obtained on day 0 of AZD1222 vaccination.

CDR3 loop: CATKQQGNTGELFF. In nucleotides, the CDR3 is TGTGCCACCAAGCAGCAGGGGAACACCGGGGAGCTGTTTTTT. This chain links TRBV21-1 with TRBJ2-2; TRBD1 was called by the table and not checked on the DNA. TRBV21-1 is a known pseudogene. This CDR3 comprises 14 residues.